This T cell receptor (beta chain) was documented in a study of OX40 agonist ivuxolimab in advanced cancers. Background on the study: At doses from 0.01 to 10 mg/kg, patients were given intravenous ivuxolimab every 2 weeks. Of mixed ages from about 23 to 79 and averaging approximately 60 years, the group was just under 85% male. General study results and limits: Near-lowest levels of clonal expansion characterized partial responders at 0.1-3.0 mg/kg.

Measured with immunoSEQ multiplex PCR; TCRdb has only the in-frame clones, and not every one. This sample has more than 55,000 clones, with 79% found just once. If patients had autoimmune disease history or systemic immunosuppression, they were excluded. As concerns this clone: Its antigen is as yet unknown.

Trimming removed 2 bases from V and 2 bases from J; junction bases left unmatched: 2. Germline lookup yields CDR1 SGHNT and CDR2 YYREEE (reference sequence). This CDR3 contains 15 residues. This specimen was CD4+ or CD8+ T cells sorted from blood, taken in a trial of the OX40 agonist ivuxolimab. This sequence joins TRBV5-4 and TRBJ2-1, with TRBD1 matching over 9 bases. The receptor was isolated from an adult with an advanced solid tumor such as melanoma, head and neck, liver or kidney cancer. The CDR3 bases are TGTGCCAGCAGCTTATGGACAGGGGCCTACAATGAGCAGTTCTTC. This sequence encodes CASSLWTGAYNEQFF.